This T cell receptor beta chain was recorded in a study of T cell responses to AZD1222 COVID-19 vaccine (dated by TCRdb to the early 2020s). Background on the whole study: A total of about 230 trial participants underwent TCR sequencing, of whom about 200 received two doses of AZD1222 and some 25 received two doses of the MenACWY control vaccine. Trial participants were enrolled by age into 18-55, 56-69 and 70-plus year subgroups, with 148, 28 and 57 TCR-sequenced participants respectively. What the work shows at the level of the full study, not this receptor alone: Participants were mostly white British and included more females than males, and it was suggested by the authors that clonal diversity may have been underestimated. The 56-69-year group was small, and its depth increase did not reach significance, likely because of low power. Because no samples from the day 14 peak response were available, repertoires could be characterized only after the peak T cell response. Conclusions about previously exposed vaccinees were limited because only six AZD1222 recipients were SARS-CoV-2 seropositive at baseline. Spike-specific TCR breadth and depth rose significantly after two AZD1222 doses compared with day 0 and with MenACWY recipients. CD4 TCRs associated with the vaccine covered the entire spike protein, and the dominant responses were in regions 160-218 and 743-854. Reportedly, close to half of the unique spike-specific TCRs recognized epitopes lying outside the regions that are mutated in the B.1.351 and B.1.1.7 variants.

The CDR3 regions of human TCRbeta chains were analyzed by immunosequencing. For the original study's pipeline: Repertoire TCRs were matched against a reference library of SARS-CoV-2-specific TCRs generated with the MIRA antigen-specificity platform. Breadth was defined as the fraction of unique TCRs that were SARS-CoV-2-associated, and depth was defined as the fraction of total T cells that were SARS-CoV-2-associated. Using the MIRA data, every spike-specific TCR was mapped to the spike region that the TCR reacted to and assigned to either a CD4 or a CD8 class. Log10-transformed breadth and depth values were compared by one-way ANOVA with Sidak's multiple comparisons tests. Sourced from immuneACCESS, this table was stored by TCRdb with only in-frame sequences that have V and J called. A share of the clones is absent; for the studies checked, an unresolved V gene accounts for under half, and the remainder has no known explanation. The V and J calls and clone size come from that table; D and trimming were worked out from the DNA. A total of tens of thousands of clones appear in this sample, under 90% of them only once. About 2.6% of the sample is taken by the ten largest.

The time point label on this specimen signifies: baseline before first vaccination. The sample's treatment or condition label, in plain terms: meningococcal conjugate vaccine given as trial control. The vaccinee samples were drawn from two UK trials, COV001 and COV002, one of which was a single-blind randomized controlled phase 2/3 trial testing AZD1222 (ChAdOx1 nCoV-19) in healthy adults. For TCRbeta chain sequencing, PBMC samples from trial participants were taken at day 0 and at day 28 after the second dose. A word on this clone: The clone's antigen remains unknown. Base qualities are not provided; no much larger clone lies one nucleotide away.

Deletion took 4 bases off V and 2 bases off J, with a span of 9 bases between the germline ends. From cysteine to phenylalanine, the CDR3 is 13 amino acids long. CDR3 DNA is the only sequence kept; it has 39 bases, read in frame from the first base. Via the germline V gene (reference sequence), CDR1 is SGHNT and CDR2 YYREEE. The material sequenced was peripheral blood, taken on day 0 of MenACWY control vaccination. The TCR was taken from an adult in good health. Recombination connected TRBV5-4 to TRBJ1-2; no confident D gene assignment can be made. The base sequence is TGTGCCAGCAGCCTCGAGAAGAACTATGGCTACACCTTC. It translates to CASSLEKNYGYTF.